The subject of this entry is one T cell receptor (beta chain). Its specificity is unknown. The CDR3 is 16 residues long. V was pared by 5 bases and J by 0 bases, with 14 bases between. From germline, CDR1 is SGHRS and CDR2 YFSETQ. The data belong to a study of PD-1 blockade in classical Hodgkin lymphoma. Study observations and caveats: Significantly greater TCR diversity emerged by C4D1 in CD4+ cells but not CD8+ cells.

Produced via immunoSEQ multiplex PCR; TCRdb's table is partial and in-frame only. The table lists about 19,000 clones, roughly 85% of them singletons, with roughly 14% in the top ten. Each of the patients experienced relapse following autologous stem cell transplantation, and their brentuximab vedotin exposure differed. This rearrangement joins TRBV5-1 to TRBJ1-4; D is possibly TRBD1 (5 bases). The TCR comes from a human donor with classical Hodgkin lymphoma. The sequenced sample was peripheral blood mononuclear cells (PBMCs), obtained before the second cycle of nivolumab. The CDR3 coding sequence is TGCGCCAGCAGGGGTACCGGGACGGCAACTAATGAAAAACTGTTTTTT. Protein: CASRGTGTATNEKLFF.